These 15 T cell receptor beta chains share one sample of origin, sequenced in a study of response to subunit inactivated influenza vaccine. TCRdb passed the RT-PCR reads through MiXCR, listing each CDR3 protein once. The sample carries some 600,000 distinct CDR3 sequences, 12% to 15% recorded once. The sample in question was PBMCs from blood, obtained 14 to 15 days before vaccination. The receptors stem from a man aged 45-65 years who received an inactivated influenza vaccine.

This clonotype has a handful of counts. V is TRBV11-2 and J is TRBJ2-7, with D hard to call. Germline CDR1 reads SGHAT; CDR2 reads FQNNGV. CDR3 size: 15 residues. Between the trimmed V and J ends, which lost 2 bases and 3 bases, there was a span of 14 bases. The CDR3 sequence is CASSLPLGNGYEQYF. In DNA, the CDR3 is TGTGCCAGCAGCTTACCCCTGGGGAACGGCTACGAGCAGTACTTC.

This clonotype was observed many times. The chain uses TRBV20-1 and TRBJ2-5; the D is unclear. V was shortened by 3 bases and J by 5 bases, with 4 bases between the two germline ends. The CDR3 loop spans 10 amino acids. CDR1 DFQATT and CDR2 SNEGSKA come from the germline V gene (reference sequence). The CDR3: CSASKETQYF. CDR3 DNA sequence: TGCAGTGCTAGTAAGGAGACCCAGTACTTC.

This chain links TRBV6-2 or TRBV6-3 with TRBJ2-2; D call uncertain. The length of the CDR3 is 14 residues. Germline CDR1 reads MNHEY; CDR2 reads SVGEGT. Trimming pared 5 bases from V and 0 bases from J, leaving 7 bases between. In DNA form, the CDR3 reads TGTGCCAGCAGTCACGGAGCGAACACCGGGGAGCTGTTTTTT. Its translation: CASSHGANTGELFF.

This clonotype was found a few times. CDR3 in amino acids: CASTPGGGLAGRGEQFF. The CDR3 nucleotides read TGTGCCAGCACCCCGGGGGGGGGACTAGCGGGAAGGGGTGAGCAGTTCTTC. The chain links TRBV7-2 to TRBJ2-1, with 13 bases fitting TRBD2. V shed 7 bases and J 9 bases; nucleotides not matched to a gene: 15. Per the germline V gene, CDR1 is SGHTA and CDR2 is FQGNSA. This CDR3 is built from 17 residues. Together with reference TRBV7-2 and TRBJ2-1, the CDR3 gives the full variable domain: GAGVSQSPSNKVTEKGKDVELRCDPISGHTALYWYRQSLGQGLEFLIYFQGNSAPDKSGLPSDRFSAERTGGSVSTLTIQRTQQEDSAVYLCASTPGGGLAGRGEQFFGPGTRLTVL.

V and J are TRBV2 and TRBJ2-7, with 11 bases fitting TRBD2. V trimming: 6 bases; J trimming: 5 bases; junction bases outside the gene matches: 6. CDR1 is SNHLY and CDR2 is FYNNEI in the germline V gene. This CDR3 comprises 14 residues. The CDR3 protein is CASSGTSGRNEQYF. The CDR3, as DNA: TGTGCCAGCAGCGGGACTAGCGGTAGGAACGAGCAGTACTTC.

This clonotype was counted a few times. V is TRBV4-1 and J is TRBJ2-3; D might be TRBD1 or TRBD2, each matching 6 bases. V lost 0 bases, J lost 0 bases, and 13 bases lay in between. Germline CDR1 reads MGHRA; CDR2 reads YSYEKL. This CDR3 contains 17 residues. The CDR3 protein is CASSQDQGGLSTDTQYF. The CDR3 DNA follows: TGCGCCAGCAGCCAAGATCAAGGGGGGCTGAGCACAGATACGCAGTATTTT.

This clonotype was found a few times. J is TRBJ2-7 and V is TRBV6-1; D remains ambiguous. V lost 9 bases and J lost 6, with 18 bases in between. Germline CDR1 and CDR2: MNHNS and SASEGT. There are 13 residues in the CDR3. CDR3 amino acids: CASKEQYPGEQYF. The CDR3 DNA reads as TGTGCCAGTAAAGAACAGTACCCGGGCGAGCAGTACTTC.

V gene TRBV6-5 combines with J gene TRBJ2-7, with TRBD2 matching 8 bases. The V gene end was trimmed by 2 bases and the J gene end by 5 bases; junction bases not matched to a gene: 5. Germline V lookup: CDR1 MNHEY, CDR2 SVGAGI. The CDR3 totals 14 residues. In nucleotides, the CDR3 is TGTGCCAGCAGTTACGAGCGGGGGCGCGACGAGCAGTACTTC. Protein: CASSYERGRDEQYF.

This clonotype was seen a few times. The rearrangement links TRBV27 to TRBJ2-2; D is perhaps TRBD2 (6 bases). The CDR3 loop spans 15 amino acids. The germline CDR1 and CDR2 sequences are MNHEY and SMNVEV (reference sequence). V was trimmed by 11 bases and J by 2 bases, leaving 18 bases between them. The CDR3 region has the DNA TGTGCCTCGGCACGAATGCGGGGTAACACCGGGGAGCTGTTTTTT. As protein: CASARMRGNTGELFF.

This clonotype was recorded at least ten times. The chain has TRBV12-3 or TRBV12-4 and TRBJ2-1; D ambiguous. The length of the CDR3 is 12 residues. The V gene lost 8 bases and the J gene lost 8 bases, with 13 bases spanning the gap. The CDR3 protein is CASEEQDHEQFF. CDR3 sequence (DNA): TGTGCCAGCGAGGAGCAAGACCATGAGCAGTTCTTC.

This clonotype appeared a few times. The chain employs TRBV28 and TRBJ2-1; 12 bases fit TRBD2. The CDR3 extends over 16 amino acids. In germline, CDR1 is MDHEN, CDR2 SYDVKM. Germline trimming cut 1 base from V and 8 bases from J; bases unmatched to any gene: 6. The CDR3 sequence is CASSLSGLAGRDEQFF. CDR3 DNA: TGTGCCAGCAGTTTATCCGGACTAGCGGGGAGGGATGAGCAGTTCTTC.

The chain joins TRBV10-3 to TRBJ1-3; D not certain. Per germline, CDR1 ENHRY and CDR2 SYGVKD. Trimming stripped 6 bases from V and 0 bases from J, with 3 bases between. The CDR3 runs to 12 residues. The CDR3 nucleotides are TGTGCCATCAGCCCCTCTGGAAACACCATATATTTT. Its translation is CAISPSGNTIYF.

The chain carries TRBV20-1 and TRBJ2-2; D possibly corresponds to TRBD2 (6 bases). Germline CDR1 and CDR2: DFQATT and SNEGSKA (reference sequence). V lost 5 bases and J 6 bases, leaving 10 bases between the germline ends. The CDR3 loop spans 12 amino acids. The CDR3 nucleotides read TGCAGTGCTCCGCGGGGACCCGGGGAGCTGTTTTTT. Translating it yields CSAPRGPGELFF.

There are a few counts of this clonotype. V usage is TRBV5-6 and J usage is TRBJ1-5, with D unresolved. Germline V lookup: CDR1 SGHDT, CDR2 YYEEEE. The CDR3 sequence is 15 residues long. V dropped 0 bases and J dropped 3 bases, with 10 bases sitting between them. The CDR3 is CASSLGWSPNQPQHF. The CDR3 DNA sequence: TGTGCCAGCAGCTTGGGTTGGAGCCCCAATCAGCCCCAGCATTTT.

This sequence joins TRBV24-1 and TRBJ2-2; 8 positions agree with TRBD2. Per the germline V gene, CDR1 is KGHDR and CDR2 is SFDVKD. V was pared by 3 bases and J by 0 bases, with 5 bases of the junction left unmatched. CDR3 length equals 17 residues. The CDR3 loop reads CATSDAGGLANTGELFF. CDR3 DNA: TGTGCCACCAGTGATGCCGGGGGACTAGCGAACACCGGGGAGCTGTTTTTT.